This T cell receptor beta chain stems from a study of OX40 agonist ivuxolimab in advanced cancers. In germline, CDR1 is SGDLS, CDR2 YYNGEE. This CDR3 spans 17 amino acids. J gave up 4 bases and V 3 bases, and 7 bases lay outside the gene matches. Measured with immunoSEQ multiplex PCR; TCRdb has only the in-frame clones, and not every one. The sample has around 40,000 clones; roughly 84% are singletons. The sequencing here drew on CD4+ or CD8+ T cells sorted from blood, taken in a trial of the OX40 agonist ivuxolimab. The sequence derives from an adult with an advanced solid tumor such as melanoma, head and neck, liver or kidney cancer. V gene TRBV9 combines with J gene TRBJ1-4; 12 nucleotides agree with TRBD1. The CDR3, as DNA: TGTGCCAGCAGCGAGGGACAGGGGGCGCATAGTAATGAAAAACTGTTTTTT. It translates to CASSEGQGAHSNEKLFF.